This T cell receptor beta chain was observed in a study of T-cell memory formation after mild COVID-19. The overall study: Clusters were largely donor specific.

This clonotype was found a few times. Its specificity is unknown. The authors produced TCR alpha and TCR beta cDNA libraries with sample barcodes and UMIs by 5'RACE using constant-segment primers. TCRdb recomputed calls from the 5' RACE reads with MiXCR, one row per CDR3 protein. There are a few hundred thousand distinct CDR3 sequences in the sample; about 20% occur only once, and 21% lies in the top ten. Study results and limitations: Clones that contracted from day 15 to 85 were balanced CD4/CD8, while later expanders leaned CD4+. Cross-reactive memory seemingly joined, as some responding clones were found in pre-infection memory.

The length of the CDR3 is 14 residues. The V gene's germline CDR1 is MGHRA and CDR2 YSYEKL. V dropped 0 bases and J dropped 8 bases, with 11 bases sitting between them. The sequence derives from a man in his late teens or twenties who had mild COVID-19 (a few samples of this study predate the infection). Cell type and time point are not known. The sample consisted of PBMCs or a T cell subset sorted from them (not recorded which). The chain joins TRBV4-1 to TRBJ1-5, with D unresolved. DNA for the CDR3: TGCGCCAGCAGCCAAGATAATCCGGGTGAGCCCCAGCATTTT. This sequence encodes CASSQDNPGEPQHF.